The entry below gives a single T cell receptor beta chain sequence along with its context. Its specific antigen is unknown. No per-base quality is available; no much larger clone lies one base away. The cohort comprised some 700 healthy bone marrow donors. At the time of sampling, all cohort members were nominally healthy, though unrecorded immune exposures were likely present. The donor was CMV seropositive and belonged to the group of 250 to 300 seropositive cohort members. A peripheral blood sample was provided by each donor, and peripheral blood mononuclear cells were used for TCR beta sequencing. The Qiagen DNeasy Blood Extraction Kit was used to extract genomic DNA from the blood cell samples. The data derive from a study of cytomegalovirus exposure and HLA in healthy donors (dated by TCRdb to the late 2010s). Background for the entire study: According to an earlier analysis of around 600 of the donors, some 170 million T cells yielded 90 million to 140 million unique TCR beta sequences and about 280 Gb of sequence data. Donor age, sex, ethnicity and CMV serostatus were compiled alongside the repertoire data. Of the 300 to 500 genotyped donors, 81% were placed in the genetic ancestry cluster associated with self-reported Caucasian donors. Roughly 300 gigabases of sequencing data and 75 million to 85 million unique TCR sequences made up an early release that covered some 640 HLA-typed donors. Typing coverage varied by locus: roughly 629-640 donors for A, B, C, DRB1 and DQB1; more than 500 for DQA1; around 570 for DPA1; approximately 450 for DPB1. Rather than drawing on any new phenotypic data, the later analysis identified candidate immune exposures from TCR beta sequences and the way those sequences occurred across donors. A later genetic analysis used genome-wide SNP genotypes for about 60% of the roughly 700 donors, treating that subset as a discovery cohort. Several DR-DQ haplotypes were treated as single units for association and clustering because of strong linkage in the cohort. Both class I and class II loci were covered by HLA typing, at four-digit resolution. All discovery cohort repertoires had been generated on a single sequencing platform. Among under 450 genotyped donors of the cohort, an average of approximately 250,000 unique TCR beta nucleotide sequences were sequenced per donor, 15% to 20% of them non-productive. To decide whether each TCR beta V gene segment behaved as functional or pseudogenic, an earlier analysis of some 600 of the donors relied on high-throughput TCR beta sequencing. The aim of the study was to test whether cataloging public T cell receptors could identify signatures of past pathogen exposure. The study combined high-throughput TCR immunosequencing, statistical association of individual TCRs with disease status, and machine learning to predict cytomegalovirus infection status. Besides the first cohort of roughly 640 subjects, a separate validation cohort made up of 90 to 150 different subjects was used. The T cell repertoires of several hundred subjects were profiled by immunosequencing and related to cytomegalovirus serostatus. To study patterns of TCR occurrence, a later analysis re-analyzed previously published TCR beta repertoires from 666 donors and added high-resolution HLA genotyping. Overall results and qualifications from the work: This cohort had only TCR beta chains sequenced, and the lack of alpha or paired-chain data limited which features could be detected. Linkage disequilibrium might explain the correlated functional status among segregating V segments, but an unknown experimental factor could not be ruled out. In a later analysis, TCR association rates were found to vary across HLA loci, with the most associated TCRs seen for DRB1 alleles and the fewest for HLA-C alleles. Because HLA typing was unavailable for some donors at each locus, only the typed subset was used in association tests. Strong co-occurrence of HLA alleles, especially DR and DQ, made assigning TCR associations to individual alleles difficult. A further reported finding was that TCR beta sequences accurately predicted the HLA-A and HLA-B alleles for most subjects in the first cohort. An association between a missense DCLRE1C variant and V-gene and J-gene trimming of TCR beta chains was found in a later genetic analysis and replicated in an independent cohort. Some IMGT-functional V segments, including TRBV6-2 and TRBV6-3, could not be told apart with the 87-base-pair reads, so those segments were excluded. The classifier was reported to diagnose cytomegalovirus status with high specificity and sensitivity in both the original and validation cohorts. According to a later genetic analysis, donors in an Asian-associated ancestry cluster had fewer N-insertions in productive TCRs than the roughly 670-donor mean. The sequencing pipeline was judged likely to have produced a cluster of highly shared sequence variants as a technical artifact. A later analysis reported that several top co-occurrence clusters appeared linked to parvovirus B19, influenza, CMV and Epstein-Barr virus. It was suggested by the authors that the approach could potentially be generalized to other disease states and immunological phenotypes. Three of the identified cytomegalovirus-associated TCR beta chains were confirmed in vitro to be specific for cytomegalovirus antigens. At a false discovery rate of 0.05, a later analysis linked about 17,000 TCR beta sequences to specific HLA alleles. The earlier analysis of approximately 560 of the donors excluded roughly 16 rarely observed V segments, including chromosome 9 orphons, because counts were too low. For the cohort, immune exposure information was limited to CMV serostatus. In a later analysis, most CMV-associated TCR beta chains were found to appear HLA-restricted, with HLA associations seemingly driven largely by CMV exposure. In the study, about 150 TCR beta chains were listed as associated with cytomegalovirus. Broadly in line with IMGT annotations, most TCR beta V segments showed up in productive rearrangements about 87% or about 30% of the time in an earlier analysis of several hundred of the donors. Roughly uniform sequencing depth across donors was assumed in presence/absence analyses, although this assumption may not hold. In a later analysis, HLA-associated TCR beta chains were found to be more clonally expanded and to have lower generation probabilities than equally common non-associated chains. While some public TCRs were present in many individuals, most TCR sequences turned up only very rarely across donors.

The library was generated by the immunoSEQ multiplex PCR assay. The multiplex PCR relied on a mix of 60 forward primers for TCR Vbeta segments and 13 reverse primers for TCR Jbeta segments. The CDR3 region of rearranged TCR beta genes was amplified from genomic DNA with a multiplex PCR assay. The Illumina HiSeq System was used to sequence the amplified TCR beta libraries as 87-base-pair reads. Turning to the authors' computational methods: In a later analysis, 70 million to 95 million unique TCR beta chains were counted across the roughly 700 repertoires, and roughly 11 million of these chains were shared by at least two donors. Raw reads were error-corrected and collapsed into unique sequences by a nearest-neighbor algorithm in which closely related sequences were merged to remove PCR and sequencing errors. To assign V, D and J gene segments, CDR3 sequences were aligned to IMGT reference sequences. Each retained sequence needed at least a six-nucleotide match to both a V gene segment and a J gene segment. A rearrangement was called productive if the CDR3 had no stop codons and remained in frame with V and J, and every other rearrangement was called non-productive. Following IMGT convention, CDR3 was defined as the stretch from the second conserved V-encoded cysteine to the conserved J-encoded phenylalanine. In an earlier analysis of more than 550 of the donors, sequences lacking an unambiguous match to a single V gene segment were excluded. An earlier analysis of 587 of the donors called V segments functional above 56.7% productive rearrangements and segregating when the between-donor standard deviation exceeded 5%. A statistical classification framework was built to diagnose cytomegalovirus status from the catalog of TCR beta chain sequences. In a later analysis, TCR nucleotide sequences were compared against IMGT/GENE-DB human TR gene sequences so that V and J genes could be assigned. In a later analysis, CDR3 sequences and most-parsimonious VDJ recombination scenarios were assigned using the TCRdist pipeline. In a later analysis, every TCR beta chain was defined by the combination of its CDR3 amino acid sequence and its V-gene family, and reads without a unique V-gene family were dropped. As a way to deal with suspected cross-contamination and a sequencing artifact, a later analysis dropped 450 to 700 nucleotide sequences that were highly shared and had low generation probability. In a later analysis, a clonal expansion index for each public chain was calculated from normalized within-repertoire ranks of inferred template counts. Generation probabilities in a later analysis came from a VDJ recombination model fitted to out-of-frame rearrangements, and those results were checked against IGoR. In a later analysis, TCR-TCR, TCR-HLA and TCR-CMV co-occurrence was scored with hypergeometric tests, and a repertoire-size bias correction was applied to TCR pairs. To estimate false discovery rates, a later analysis permuted the HLA or CMV assignments 20 times. In a later analysis, co-occurring TCRs were grouped using DBSCAN, and TCRdist sequence similarity was added for clustering within HLA-allele-positive subsets. Co-occurrence clustering excluded repertoires with fewer than 30,000 or more than 120,000 public chains, plus five with anomalous nucleotide sharing. TCRdb limited this immuneACCESS table to in-frame rearrangements with V and J called. A share of clones is missing; checked studies link under half to unresolved V genes, and the rest is unexplained. The DNA was the basis for D and trimming; V, J and clone size are from that table. The sample table records some 110,000 clones; about 9.5% of these occur just once. Clones ranked in the top ten supply 5.5% to 7.5% of the sample.

Taken from the germline V gene, the CDR1 and CDR2 loops are KGHSH and LQKENI. Trimming costs V 5 bases and J 4 bases, and their ends lie 9 bases apart. The CDR3 holds 12 amino acids from the cysteine to the phenylalanine. Just CDR3 DNA is preserved here, 36 bases in frame from base 1. The chain is encoded by TRBV18 joined to TRBJ2-7; TRBD2 is possibly the D segment (5 matching bases). Sequenced sample: PBMCs. The sequence was obtained from a man aged 40-49 years in good health and CMV-seropositive. The DNA sequence is as follows: TGTGCCAGCTCATCCGACTATTACGAGCAGTACTTC. The resulting protein is CASSSDYYEQYF. Where the CDR3 stops, the reference TRBV18 and TRBJ2-7 genes take over; the full variable domain is NAGVMQNPRHLVRRRGQEARLRCSPMKGHSHVYWYRQLPEEGLKFMVYLQKENIIDESGMPKERFSAEFPKEGPSILRIQQVVRGDSAAYFCASSSDYYEQYFGPGTRLTVT.